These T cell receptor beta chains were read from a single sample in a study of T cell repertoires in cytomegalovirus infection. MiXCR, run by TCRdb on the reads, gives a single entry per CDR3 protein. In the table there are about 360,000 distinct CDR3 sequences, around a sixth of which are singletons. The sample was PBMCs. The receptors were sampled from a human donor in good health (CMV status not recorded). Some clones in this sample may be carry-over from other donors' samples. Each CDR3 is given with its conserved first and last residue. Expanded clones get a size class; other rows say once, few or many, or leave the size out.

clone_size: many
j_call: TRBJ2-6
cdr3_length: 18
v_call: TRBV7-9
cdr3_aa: CASSLAGQTISGANVLTF

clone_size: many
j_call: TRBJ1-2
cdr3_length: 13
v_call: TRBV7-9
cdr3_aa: CASSFGANYGYTF

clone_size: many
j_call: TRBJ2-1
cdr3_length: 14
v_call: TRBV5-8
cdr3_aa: CASSYDNGYNEQFF

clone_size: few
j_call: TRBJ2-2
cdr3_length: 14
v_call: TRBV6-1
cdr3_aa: CASSSGLADGELFF

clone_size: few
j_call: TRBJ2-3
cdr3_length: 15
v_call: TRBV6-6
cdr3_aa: CASSYSTAGTDTQYF

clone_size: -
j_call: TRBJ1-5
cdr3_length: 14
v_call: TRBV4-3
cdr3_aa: CASSQTRINQPQHF

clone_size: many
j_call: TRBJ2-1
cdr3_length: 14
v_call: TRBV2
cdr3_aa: CASNWLTSPNEQFF

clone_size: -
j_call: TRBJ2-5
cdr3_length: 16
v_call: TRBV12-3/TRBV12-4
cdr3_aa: CASSSQRTGVRETQYF

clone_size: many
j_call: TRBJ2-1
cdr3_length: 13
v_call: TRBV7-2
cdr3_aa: CASSPDRELRQFF

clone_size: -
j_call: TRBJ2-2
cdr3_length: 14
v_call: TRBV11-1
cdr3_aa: CASSFWGDSEELFF

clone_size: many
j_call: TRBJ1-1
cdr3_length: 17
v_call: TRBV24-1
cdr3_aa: CATSDLSADSGDTEAFF

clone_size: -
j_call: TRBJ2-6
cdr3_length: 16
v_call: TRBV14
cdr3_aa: CASSHVRGPGANVLTF

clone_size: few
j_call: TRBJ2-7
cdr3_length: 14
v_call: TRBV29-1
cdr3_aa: CSVESRGRTYEQYF

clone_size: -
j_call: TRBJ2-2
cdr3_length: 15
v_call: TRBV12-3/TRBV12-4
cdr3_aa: CASSSQGADTGELFF

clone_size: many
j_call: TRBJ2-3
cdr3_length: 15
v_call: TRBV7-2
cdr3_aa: CASSFSGQSTDTQYF

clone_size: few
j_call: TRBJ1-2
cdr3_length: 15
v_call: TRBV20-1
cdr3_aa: CSAREPGQGGDGYTF

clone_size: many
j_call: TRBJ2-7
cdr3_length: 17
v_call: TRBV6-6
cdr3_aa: CASRPDRGRERYYEQYF

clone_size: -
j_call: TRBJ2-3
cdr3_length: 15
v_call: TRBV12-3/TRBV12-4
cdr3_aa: CASSRTSASTDTQYF

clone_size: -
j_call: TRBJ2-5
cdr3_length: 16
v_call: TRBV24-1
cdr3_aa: CATSDSSGTIQETQYF

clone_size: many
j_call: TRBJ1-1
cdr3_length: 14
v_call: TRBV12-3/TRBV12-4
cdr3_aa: CASSLVTVNTEAFF

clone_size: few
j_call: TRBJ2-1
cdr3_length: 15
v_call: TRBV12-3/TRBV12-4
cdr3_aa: CASSELAGDVGEQFF

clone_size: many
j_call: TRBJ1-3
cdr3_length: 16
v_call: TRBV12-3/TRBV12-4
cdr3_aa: CASTLRGGRTGNTIYF

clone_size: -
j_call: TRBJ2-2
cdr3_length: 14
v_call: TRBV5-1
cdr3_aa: CASSETSSIGELFF

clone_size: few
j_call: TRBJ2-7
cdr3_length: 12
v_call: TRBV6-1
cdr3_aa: CASGEAPYEQYF

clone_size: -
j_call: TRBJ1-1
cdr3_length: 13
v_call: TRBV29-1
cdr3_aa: CSVSDRGITEAFF

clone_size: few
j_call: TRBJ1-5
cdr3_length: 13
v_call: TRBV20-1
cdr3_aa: CSASSGGDQPQHF

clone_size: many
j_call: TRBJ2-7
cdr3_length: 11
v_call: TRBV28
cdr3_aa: CASTGGYEQYF

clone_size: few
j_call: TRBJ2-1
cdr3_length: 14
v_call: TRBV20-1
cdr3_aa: CSAGSGSSDNEQFF

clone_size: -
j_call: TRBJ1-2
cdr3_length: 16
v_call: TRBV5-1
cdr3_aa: CASSPGRSSTNYGYTF

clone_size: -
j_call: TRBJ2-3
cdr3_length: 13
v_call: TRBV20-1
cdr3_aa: CSASTGTTDTQYF

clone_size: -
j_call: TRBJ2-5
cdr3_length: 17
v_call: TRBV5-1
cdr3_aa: CASSRISGGSATETQYF

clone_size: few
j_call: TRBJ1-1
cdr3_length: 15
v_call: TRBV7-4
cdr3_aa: CASSPGGGGSTEAFF

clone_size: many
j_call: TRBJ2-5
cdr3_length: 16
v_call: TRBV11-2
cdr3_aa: CASSHWQGAMRETQYF

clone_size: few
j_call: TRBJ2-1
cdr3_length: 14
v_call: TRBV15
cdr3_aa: CATSPSGNYNEQFF

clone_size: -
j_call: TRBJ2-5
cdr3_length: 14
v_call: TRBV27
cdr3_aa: CASGQSQKQETQYF

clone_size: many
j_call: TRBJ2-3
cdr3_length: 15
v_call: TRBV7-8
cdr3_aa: CASSSRLGGSDTQYF

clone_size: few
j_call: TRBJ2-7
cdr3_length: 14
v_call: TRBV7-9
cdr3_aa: CASARGRSRYEQYF

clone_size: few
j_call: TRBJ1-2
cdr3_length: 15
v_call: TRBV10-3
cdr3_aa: CAISESTGKLDGYTF

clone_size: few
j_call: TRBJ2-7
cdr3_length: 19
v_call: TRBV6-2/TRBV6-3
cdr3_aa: CASSYPLIEERRISYEQYF

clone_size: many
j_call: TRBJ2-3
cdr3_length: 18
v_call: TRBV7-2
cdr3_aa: CASRSPRRLAGILDTQYF

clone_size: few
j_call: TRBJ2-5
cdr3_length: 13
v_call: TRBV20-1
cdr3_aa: CSAPGPGRETQYF

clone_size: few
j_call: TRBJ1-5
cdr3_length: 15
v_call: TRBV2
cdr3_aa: CASSDNSYSNQPQHF

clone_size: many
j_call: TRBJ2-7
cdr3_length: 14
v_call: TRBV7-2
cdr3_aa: CASSLTGVGYEQYF

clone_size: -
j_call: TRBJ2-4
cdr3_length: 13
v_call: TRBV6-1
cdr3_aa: CASRAEQLGARYF

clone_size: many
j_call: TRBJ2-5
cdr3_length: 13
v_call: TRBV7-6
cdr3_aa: CASSLAWAETQYF

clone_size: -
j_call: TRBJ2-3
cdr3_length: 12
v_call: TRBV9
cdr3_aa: CASSSSPGSQYF

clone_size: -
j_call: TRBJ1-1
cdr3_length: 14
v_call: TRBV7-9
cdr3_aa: CASSSFSGDTEAFF

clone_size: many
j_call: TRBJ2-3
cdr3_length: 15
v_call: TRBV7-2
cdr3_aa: CASRPGTTLTDTQYF

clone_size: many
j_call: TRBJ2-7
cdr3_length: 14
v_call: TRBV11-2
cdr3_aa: CASSPTDMSYEQYF

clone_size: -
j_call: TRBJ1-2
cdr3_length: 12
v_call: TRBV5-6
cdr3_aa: CASLDVGEGYAF

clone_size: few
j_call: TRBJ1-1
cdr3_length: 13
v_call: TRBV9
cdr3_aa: CASSVVRDTEAFF

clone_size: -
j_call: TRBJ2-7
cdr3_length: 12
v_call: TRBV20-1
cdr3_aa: CSASGGRLEQYF

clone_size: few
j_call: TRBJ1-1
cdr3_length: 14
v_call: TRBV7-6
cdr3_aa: CASSYTGGITEAFF

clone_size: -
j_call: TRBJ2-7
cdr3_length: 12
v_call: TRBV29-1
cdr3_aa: CSVAGDRYEQYF

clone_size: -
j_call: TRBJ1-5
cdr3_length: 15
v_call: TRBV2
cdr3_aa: CASSVRGGSNQPQHF

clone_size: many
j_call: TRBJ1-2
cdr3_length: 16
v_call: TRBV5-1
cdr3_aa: CASSLDFRGTAHGYTF

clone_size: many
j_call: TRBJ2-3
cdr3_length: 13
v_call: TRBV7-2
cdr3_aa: CASSFTPTAPQYF

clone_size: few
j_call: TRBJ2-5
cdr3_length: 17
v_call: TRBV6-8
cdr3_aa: CASSYSHTFGGQETQYF

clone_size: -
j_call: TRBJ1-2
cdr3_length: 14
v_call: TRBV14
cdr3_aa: CASSQDRDGYGYTF

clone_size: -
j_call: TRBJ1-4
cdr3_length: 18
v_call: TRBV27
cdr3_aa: CASGWDFRMGATNEKLFF